The 11 T cell receptor beta chains below were found in one sample sequenced in a study of T cells expressing NK-cell markers. Using the 5' RACE reads, TCRdb records one entry per CDR3 protein without DNA. The sample features a few hundred thousand distinct CDR3 sequences, with more than 1.4% in its top ten. Source material: blood T cells: a sorted CD56 or NKG2C T cell subset, CD4+ or CD8+ T cells, or bulk PBMC T cells (not recorded which). The receptors stem from a woman in her forties or fifties in good health.

CDR3 sequence: CASSLSLWGDFYEQYF. The chain recombines TRBV12-3 or TRBV12-4 with TRBJ2-7. This CDR3 region has 16 residues.

The gene calls are TRBV20-1 and TRBJ1-1; the TCRdb D gene call, TRBD1, has no DNA to confirm it. The CDR3 spans 12 residues. CDR1 is DFQATT, CDR2 SNEGSKA, per germline (reference sequence). Here the CDR3 reads CRTGIKEYEAFF.

V and J are TRBV6-5 and TRBJ2-3; absent DNA, TCRdb's TRBD1 call cannot be checked. Germline CDR1 MNHEY, CDR2 SVGAGI. This CDR3 is built from 13 residues. The CDR3 loop is CASSGTYTDTQYF.

The chain carries TRBV29-1 and TRBJ2-3; TCRdb's D call, TRBD2, is unchecked because there is no DNA. This CDR3 comprises 12 residues. Looked up from germline, CDR1 is SQVTM and CDR2 is ANQGSEA. The CDR3 reads CSVLADTDTQYF.

The chain employs TRBV7-8 and TRBJ2-2; TCRdb names TRBD1, which stays unverified in the absence of DNA. This CDR3 has 20 residues. The germline V gene has CDR1 SGHVS and CDR2 FQNEAQ. The CDR3 reads CASSLVLSVPGRGNTGELFF.

J is TRBJ1-5 and V is TRBV7-9; the TCRdb call, TRBD1, lacks DNA for checking. The CDR3 consists of 15 residues. Germline loops: CDR1 SEHNR, CDR2 FQNEAQ (reference sequence). This CDR3 is CASSFGQGRNQPQHF.

This rearrangement joins TRBV28 to TRBJ2-4; the D call of TRBD2 rests on TCRdb alone, since no DNA is present to check it. The CDR3 is 16 residues long. Germline assignment: CDR1 MDHEN and CDR2 SYDVKM. CDR3: CASSLGGLGAKNIQYF. The full variable domain, rest sourced from reference TRBV28 and TRBJ2-4, is DVKVTQSSRYLVKRTGEKVFLECVQDMDHENMFWYRQDPGLGLRLIYFSYDVKMKEKGDIPEGYSVSREKKERFSLILESASTNQTSMYLCASSLGGLGAKNIQYFGAGTRLSVL.

The chain is built from TRBV5-1 and TRBJ2-3. The CDR3 loop spans 11 amino acids. CDR1 is SGHRS and CDR2 is YFSETQ in the germline V gene. The chain's CDR3 is CASSLVGLQYF.

Here the CDR3 reads CASSQGRLGTYEQYF. The genes are TRBV14 and TRBJ2-7; with no DNA, the TCRdb D assignment of TRBD2 cannot be verified. Germline assignment: CDR1 SGHDN and CDR2 FVKESK. The CDR3 extends over 15 amino acids.

The gene calls are TRBV5-1 and TRBJ2-5; TCRdb calls TRBD1, which cannot be checked without DNA. Looked up from germline, CDR1 is SGHRS and CDR2 is YFSETQ. The CDR3 covers 14 residues. CDR3 amino acids: CASSLEQGGKTQYF.

The chain uses TRBV5-1 and TRBJ2-4; TCRdb returns TRBD1, unconfirmable since there is no DNA. The CDR3 is made up of 15 amino acids. Germline loops: CDR1 SGHRS, CDR2 YFSETQ. The CDR3 protein is CASTIGGLGKNIQYF.